These T cell receptor beta chains were read from a single sample in a study of T-cell memory formation after mild COVID-19. One entry per CDR3 protein results from TCRdb running MiXCR on the 5' RACE reads. Of under 200,000 distinct CDR3 sequences in the sample, roughly 28% were seen once. The sample was PBMCs or a T cell subset sorted from them (not recorded which). The receptor source for this set is an adult woman who had mild COVID-19 (a few samples of this study predate the infection). Cell type and time point are not known. CDR3s include the opening cysteine and the closing phenylalanine or tryptophan. The D gene is left open where the match is weak. Clone sizes are given selectively: once, few, many, or a class where the clone is expanded.

D gene	V gene	clone size	J gene	CDR3 protein	CDR3 DNA
TRBD2	TRBV9	few	TRBJ2-1	CASSVERSGSSYNEQFF	TGTGCCAGCAGCGTAGAGAGAAGCGGGAGTTCCTACAATGAGCAGTTCTTC
-	TRBV18	-	TRBJ1-1	CASSPSWGPGTEAFF	TGTGCCAGCTCACCAAGTTGGGGCCCGGGAACTGAAGCTTTCTTT
TRBD2	TRBV5-1	-	TRBJ2-7	CASSFEPGGSYEQYF	TGCGCCAGCAGCTTTGAACCGGGGGGCTCCTACGAGCAGTACTTC
TRBD1	TRBV7-9	-	TRBJ2-7	CASSLSGTGAHEQYF	TGTGCCAGCAGCTTGTCCGGGACAGGGGCCCACGAGCAGTACTTC
TRBD1	TRBV7-2	few	TRBJ2-5	CASSISRDRGPTQYF	TGTGCCAGCAGCATTAGTAGGGACAGGGGTCCGACCCAGTACTTC
-	TRBV5-4	-	TRBJ1-2	CASSLEQSNYGYTF	TGTGCCAGCAGCTTGGAACAGAGCAACTATGGCTACACCTTC
TRBD1	TRBV7-9	-	TRBJ2-4	CASSLGGQGARYF	TGTGCCAGCAGCTTAGGTGGACAGGGGGCCCGGTACTTC
-	TRBV7-8	few	TRBJ1-2	CASSPDHYGYTF	TGTGCCAGCAGCCCTGATCACTATGGCTACACCTTC
TRBD2	TRBV7-9	-	TRBJ2-7	CASSLGDGGVQYF	TGTGCCAGCAGCTTAGGAGATGGGGGGGTGCAGTACTTC
-	TRBV24-1	few	TRBJ2-1	CATSKGSSYNEQFF	TGTGCCACCAGTAAGGGAAGCTCCTACAATGAGCAGTTCTTC